The 4 T cell receptor beta chains listed next were all sequenced from one sample in a study of blood T cell repertoires in COVID-19. The data were produced by immunoSEQ multiplex PCR, yet TCRdb's version contains in-frame clones alone and is incomplete. The table lists about 140,000 clones, 80% to 90% of them singletons. Sequences were obtained from peripheral blood. The receptors were sampled from a man over 45 who had recovered from COVID-19.

This clone was observed once. The rearrangement links TRBV6-5 to TRBJ1-1; 7 nucleotides agree with TRBD1. This CDR3 contains 14 residues. The ends lost 8 bases at V and 0 bases at J; junction bases unmatched: 6. CDR1 and CDR2 (germline): MNHEY, SVGAGI. CDR3 bases: TGTGCCAGCCCCCTCGACAGGGTGAACACTGAAGCTTTCTTT. Its translation: CASPLDRVNTEAFF.

V usage is TRBV5-1 and J usage is TRBJ2-1; TRBD2 matches at 11 bases. In germline, CDR1 is SGHRS, CDR2 YFSETQ. The CDR3 totals 16 residues. V dropped 5 bases and J dropped 1; count of bases not matched to a gene: 5. CDR3 in DNA: TGCGCCAGCAGGTCCGGGACTAGCGGTTCCTACAATGAGCAGTTCTTC. This gives the protein CASRSGTSGSYNEQFF.

This CDR3 reads CASSVSRAGGSYNEQFF. The CDR3 DNA follows: TGTGCCAGCAGCGTAAGTCGAGCCGGGGGCTCCTACAATGAGCAGTTCTTC. The chain couples TRBV9 to TRBJ2-1, with a weak D call TRBD2 (6 bases). V lost 1 base and J lost 0, with 14 bases in between. CDR3 size: 17 residues. Germline V lookup: CDR1 SGDLS, CDR2 YYNGEE.

This clone appeared once. The chain joins TRBV4-3 to TRBJ2-1; possible D gene TRBD1, 6 bases. V was shortened by 3 bases and J by 1 base, with 10 bases between the two germline ends. From germline, CDR1 is LGHNA and CDR2 YSLEER. CDR3 length equals 15 residues. CDR3 sequence reads: CASSHKQGSYNEQFF. In nucleotides, the CDR3 is TGCGCCAGCAGCCACAAACAGGGTTCCTACAATGAGCAGTTCTTC.